Each of the 17 T cell receptor beta chains below was sequenced from the same sample in a study of blood T cell repertoires in COVID-19. The assay was immunoSEQ multiplex PCR, and TCRdb's table has in-frame clones only and misses some. The data hold about 140,000 clones, with 70% to 90% observed a single time. Source material: PBMCs or T cells enriched from blood (not recorded which). The receptors come from a woman aged 45-59 years with acute COVID-19.

This CDR3 reads CATSDSGHYEQYF. The DNA of the CDR3 is TGTGCCACCAGTGATTCAGGACATTATGAGCAGTACTTC. This chain links TRBV24-1 with TRBJ2-7; TRBD1 is a possible D gene (5 bases). The germline CDR1 and CDR2 sequences are KGHDR and SFDVKD. This CDR3 has 13 residues. With 2 bases removed from V and 7 bases from J, the gap between germline ends came to 11 bases.

CDR3 in amino acids: CASSQEGLGAGRSEQFF. CDR3 DNA sequence: TGCGCCAGCAGCCAAGAGGGCCTTGGGGCGGGAAGGAGTGAGCAGTTCTTC. The chain combines TRBV4-1 with TRBJ2-1, with D maybe TRBD2 (6 bases). The V gene lost 0 bases and the J gene lost 9 bases, with 21 bases spanning the gap. Germline values: CDR1 MGHRA, CDR2 YSYEKL. The CDR3 covers 17 residues.

J is TRBJ1-2 and V is TRBV7-3; D unresolved. The CDR3 consists of 15 residues. CDR1 is SGHTA, CDR2 FQGTGA, per germline. Trimming removed 5 bases from V and 0 bases from J, with 13 bases in between. The CDR3 nucleotides are TGTGCCAGCAGCCCTAACCCAAGCGCTAACTATGGCTACACCTTC. Amino acid sequence: CASSPNPSANYGYTF.

This clone has only one observation. This chain links TRBV6-2 or TRBV6-3 with TRBJ2-1, with 11 bases that match TRBD2. CDR3 size: 15 residues. Germline values: CDR1 MNHEY, CDR2 SVGEGT. V lost 5 bases, J lost 8 bases, and 8 bases stayed unmatched. DNA of the CDR3: TGTGCCAGCAGTCGTAGCGGGAGGGCCAGCCATGAGCAGTTCTTC. Protein sequence: CASSRSGRASHEQFF.

This clone has only a few counts. V gene TRBV27 combines with J gene TRBJ2-5, with no clear D. V shed 0 bases and J shed 2 bases, with 4 bases lying between them. CDR3 length: 13 residues. Germline V CDR1 and CDR2: MNHEY, SMNVEV (reference sequence). The chain's CDR3 is CASSLSRQETQYF. The CDR3, as DNA: TGTGCCAGCAGTTTATCGAGGCAAGAGACCCAGTACTTC.

The V and J genes are TRBV6-1 and TRBJ2-7, with D perhaps TRBD2 (5 bases). Germline V lookup: CDR1 MNHNS, CDR2 SASEGT. The CDR3 runs to 13 residues. Trimming removed 2 bases from V and 3 bases from J, with 8 bases in between. Here the CDR3 DNA reads TGTGCCAGCAGTGAAACCCGGGACTACGAGCAGTACTTC. This gives the protein CASSETRDYEQYF.

The DNA for the CDR3 is TGTGCCAGCAGCGTAGCCGGCCAGGGAGGCATAGATACGCAGTATTTT. As protein: CASSVAGQGGIDTQYF. This rearrangement joins TRBV9 to TRBJ2-3; a possible D gene is TRBD2 (6 bases). Trimming took 0 bases from V and 5 from J, leaving 16 bases between them. Per germline, CDR1 SGDLS and CDR2 YYNGEE. This CDR3 contains 16 residues.

The chain has TRBV5-1 and TRBJ2-5, with D uncertain. The CDR3 loop spans 15 amino acids. The germline V gene encodes CDR1 SGHRS and CDR2 YFSETQ. The V gene lost 0 bases and the J gene lost 0 bases, with 9 bases spanning the gap. The chain's CDR3 is CASSLGQADQETQYF. The CDR3, as DNA: TGCGCCAGCAGCTTGGGGCAGGCCGACCAAGAGACCCAGTACTTC.

This sequence joins TRBV25-1 and TRBJ1-2; D is uncertain. CDR3 length equals 13 residues. Trimming shortened V by 6 bases and J by 8 bases, and 16 bases separated the two germline ends. CDR1 is MGHDK, CDR2 SYGVNS, per germline. This chain's CDR3 is CASSLTSAGGYTF. The DNA for the CDR3 is TGTGCCAGCAGCCTGACCTCTGCAGGCGGCTACACCTTC.

The chain combines TRBV9 with TRBJ2-7; TRBD2 matches at 9 bases. The CDR3 runs 15 residues. V lost 0 bases to trimming and J lost 6 bases; unmatched junction nucleotides: 7. CDR1 and CDR2 from the germline V gene are SGDLS and YYNGEE. The CDR3 region is CASSVGVAGESEQYF. In DNA, the CDR3 is TGTGCCAGCAGCGTAGGAGTAGCGGGAGAGAGCGAGCAGTACTTC.

The J gene is TRBJ2-1, the V gene TRBV7-2; TRBD2 aligns across 13 bases. CDR1 is SGHTA and CDR2 is FQGNSA in the germline V gene. J was trimmed by 10 bases and V by 1 base; bases with no gene match: 4. This CDR3 region has 15 residues. The CDR3 DNA is TGTGCCAGCAGCTTAGGGACTAGCGGGAGTACCGAGCAGTTCTTC. This translates into CASSLGTSGSTEQFF.

The V gene is TRBV6-5, the J gene TRBJ1-4; 7 bases align to TRBD1. There are 13 residues in the CDR3. The V and J ends lost 8 bases and 12 bases, in that order; junction bases with no gene match: 12. CDR1 and CDR2 from the germline V gene are MNHEY and SVGAGI. The CDR3 region has the DNA TGTGCCAGCGGGGGTAGCGACAGGGTCGAACTGTTTTTT. Translated, it gives CASGGSDRVELFF.

The chain carries TRBV27 and TRBJ2-7; tentatively, D is TRBD2 (6 bases). The CDR3 is made up of 15 amino acids. Trimming cost V 9 bases and J 0 bases, with 18 bases left between them. In germline, CDR1 is MNHEY, CDR2 SMNVEV (reference sequence). The DNA for the CDR3 is TGTGCCAGTCAAATAGCGGCGGGCCTCTCCTACGAGCAGTACTTC. Amino acids: CASQIAAGLSYEQYF.

The rearrangement uses TRBV9 and TRBJ1-1; a possible D gene is TRBD1 (5 bases). Deletions cut 4 bases from V and 12 bases from J, with 16 bases between. This CDR3 has 12 amino acids. Per the germline V gene, CDR1 is SGDLS and CDR2 is YYNGEE. This CDR3 reads CASSPTDSPPFF. The CDR3 DNA is TGTGCCAGCAGCCCGACAGACAGTCCCCCTTTCTTT.

This clone was detected only once. CDR3 residues: CAIGGGVDYTF. The CDR3 DNA is TGTGCCATCGGTGGGGGGGTGGACTACACCTTC. The chain combines TRBV10-3 with TRBJ1-2; D is perhaps TRBD1 (5 bases). Trimming cost V 8 bases and J 10 bases, with 14 bases left between them. The V gene's germline CDR1 is ENHRY and CDR2 SYGVKD. The CDR3 totals 11 residues.

The chain combines TRBV7-9 with TRBJ1-2; D may be TRBD1 (5 bases). Germline lookup yields CDR1 SEHNR and CDR2 FQNEAQ (reference sequence). CDR3 size: 14 residues. V shed 6 bases and J shed 6 bases, with 17 bases lying between them. CDR3 residues: CASSSRVNGDGYTF. The CDR3 DNA reads TGTGCCAGCAGTTCCAGGGTGAATGGAGATGGCTACACCTTC.

This chain links TRBV5-1 with TRBJ2-7; TRBD2 matches at 9 bases. Trimming at V came to 4 bases and at J to 2 bases, leaving 4 bases not matched to a gene. The CDR3 is made up of 14 amino acids. From germline, CDR1 is SGHRS and CDR2 YFSETQ. CDR3 protein: CASSLAGGPYEQYF. CDR3 in DNA: TGCGCCAGCAGCCTGGCGGGGGGGCCCTACGAGCAGTACTTC.